This T cell receptor (beta chain) was recorded in a study of Graves' ophthalmopathy and Graves' hyperthyroidism. Study information: The authors collected peripheral blood at initial diagnosis, before any treatment.

Transcripts of RNA were the source for amplifying TCR beta CDR3 regions. Investigators did first-round RT-PCR with HTBI primers, then second-round multiplex PCR. MiXCR, applied by TCRdb to the multiplex PCR reads, yields one record per CDR3 protein. The sample records about 220,000 distinct CDR3 sequences, approximately 21% being singletons. This clonotype was detected once. Its antigen remains unknown. At one end the junction does not follow the germline gene, possibly because of a read error. General study results and limits: Blood also held most thyroid clonotypes expanded above 0.001 frequency. From stable hyperthyroidism, ophthalmopathy was separated by a 13-signature model with just under 90% sensitivity and approximately 81% specificity.

The CDR3 is made up of 14 amino acids. Germline lookup yields CDR1 SGHTA and CDR2 FQGNSA. In this cohort, patients with other autoimmune diseases, uncontrolled infections, pregnancy or lactation were excluded. This clonotype was sampled from a woman aged 45 to 65 with Graves' ophthalmopathy. Sequenced input: peripheral blood. The chain carries TRBV7-2 and TRBJ2-4, with 8 bases that match TRBD1. CDR3: CASSTGQDGNIQYF. DNA of the CDR3: TGCGCCAGCAGCACGGGACAGGATGGTAACATTCAGTACTTC.